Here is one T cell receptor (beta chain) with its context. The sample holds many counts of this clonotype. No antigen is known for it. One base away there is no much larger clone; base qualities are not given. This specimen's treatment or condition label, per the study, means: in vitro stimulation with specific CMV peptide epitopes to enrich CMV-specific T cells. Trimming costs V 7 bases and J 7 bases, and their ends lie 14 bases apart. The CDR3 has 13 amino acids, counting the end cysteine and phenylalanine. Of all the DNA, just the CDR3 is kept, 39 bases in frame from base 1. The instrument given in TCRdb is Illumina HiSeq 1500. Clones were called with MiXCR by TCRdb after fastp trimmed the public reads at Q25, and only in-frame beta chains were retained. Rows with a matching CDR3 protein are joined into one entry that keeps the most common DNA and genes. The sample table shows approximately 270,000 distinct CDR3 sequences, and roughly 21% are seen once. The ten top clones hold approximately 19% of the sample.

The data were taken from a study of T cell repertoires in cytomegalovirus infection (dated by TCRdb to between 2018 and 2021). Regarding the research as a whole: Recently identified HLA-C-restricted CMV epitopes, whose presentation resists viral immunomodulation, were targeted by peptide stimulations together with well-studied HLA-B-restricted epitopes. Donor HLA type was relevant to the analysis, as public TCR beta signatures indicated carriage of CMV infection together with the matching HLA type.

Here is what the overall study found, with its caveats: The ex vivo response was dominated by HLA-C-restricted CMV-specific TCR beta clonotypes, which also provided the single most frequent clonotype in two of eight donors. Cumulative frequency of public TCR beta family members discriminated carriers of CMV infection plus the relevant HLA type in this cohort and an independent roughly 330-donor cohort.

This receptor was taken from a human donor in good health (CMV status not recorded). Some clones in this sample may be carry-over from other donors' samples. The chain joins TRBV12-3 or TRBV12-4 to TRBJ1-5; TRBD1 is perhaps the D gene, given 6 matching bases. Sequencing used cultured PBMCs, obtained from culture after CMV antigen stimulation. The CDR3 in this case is CASKEQGVQPQHF. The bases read TGTGCCAGCAAGGAACAGGGAGTGCAGCCCCAGCATTTT.